By frequency in the sample, the clone carrying this T cell receptor (gamma chain) is medium-sized. This sequence may be a read error, since a much larger clone differs from it by one base. Other DNA sequences in the same sample also yield this CDR3. These data are taken from a study of γδ T cells in repeated Plasmodium falciparum infection. With CATT, TCRdb re-called clones from the multiplex PCR reads. The data contain about 5,000 gamma-chain clones, approximately 3.4% of them singletons. This receptor was taken from a pool of human donors (malaria-infected and uninfected, not separated). The sequencing input was gamma-delta T cells from blood.

The CDR3 DNA reads TGTGCCTTGTGGGAGGTCCAAGAGTTGGGCAAAAAAATCAAGGTATTT. This codes for CALWEVQELGKKIKVF. The chain combines TRGV9 with TRGJP. This CDR3 comprises 16 residues. The V and J ends lost 1 base and 4 bases, in that order; junction bases with no gene match: 1. Germline V gene lookup returns CDR1 GITISATS and CDR2 ISYDGTV (reference sequence).